The 27 T cell receptor beta chains below were found in one sample sequenced in a study of shared clonotypes between healthy human individuals. Method: immunoSEQ multiplex PCR; TCRdb's copy keeps in-frame clones and lacks some. Of over a million clones listed, 78% are singletons. Material for sequencing was memory CD4+ T cells from PBMCs. Subset reported: CD45RA-negative fraction. The receptors come from a man younger than 35 in good health. Some clones in this sample may be carry-over from other donors' samples.

J is TRBJ2-7 and V is TRBV28, with 8 bases matching TRBD1. After removal of 5 bases from V and 3 bases from J, the junction contained 9 bases not matched to a gene. This CDR3 is built from 15 residues. Germline CDR1 reads MDHEN; CDR2 reads SYDVKM. This CDR3 is CASSEPGTGNYEQYF. In DNA form, the CDR3 reads TGTGCCAGCAGTGAACCCGGGACAGGTAACTACGAGCAGTACTTC.

This clone has only a few counts. This rearrangement joins TRBV6-5 to TRBJ2-1; TRBD2 aligns across 9 bases. The length of the CDR3 is 15 residues. Germline CDR1 is MNHEY and CDR2 is SVGAGI. The V segment lost 4 bases and the J segment 3 bases; nucleotides outside the gene matches: 4. The CDR3 loop reads CASSLLAGDYNEQFF. In DNA, the CDR3 is TGTGCCAGCAGTTTACTAGCGGGTGACTACAATGAGCAGTTCTTC.

This clone appeared a single time. J is TRBJ2-5 and V is TRBV18, with 9 bases identical to TRBD1. In germline, CDR1 is KGHSH, CDR2 LQKENI. V gave up 4 bases and J gave up 1 base; unmatched junction bases: 10. The CDR3 is made up of 17 amino acids. CDR3 loop: CASSLVIGQGIQETQYF. DNA for the CDR3: TGTGCCAGCTCACTCGTAATCGGACAGGGGATCCAAGAGACCCAGTACTTC.

A note on this clone: One junction end disagrees with the germline gene, perhaps due to a read error. The V call is TRBV4-2, the J call TRBJ1-1; 8 bases agree with TRBD1. Germline CDR1 is LGHNA and CDR2 is YNFKEQ. The CDR3 runs to 12 residues. This CDR3 reads CAGSQGAGEAFF. CDR3 nucleotides: TGTGCCGGCAGCCAGGGGGCCGGTGAAGCTTTCTTT.

This clone was counted only a few times. This chain links TRBV30 with TRBJ1-1; D unresolved. Germline lookup yields CDR1 GTSNPN and CDR2 SVGIG (reference sequence). This CDR3 has 15 amino acids. Trimming took 3 bases from V and 1 from J, leaving 15 bases between them. The CDR3 sequence: CAWRVDGRSNTEAFF. The CDR3 region has the DNA TGTGCCTGGAGGGTGGATGGACGGTCGAACACTGAAGCTTTCTTT.

This clone was recorded only once. The rearrangement joins TRBV27 to TRBJ2-7; 12 bases agree with TRBD1. The germline V gene encodes CDR1 MNHEY and CDR2 SMNVEV (reference sequence). V gave up 6 bases and J gave up 2 bases; unmatched junction bases: 5. The CDR3 extends over 15 amino acids. This chain's CDR3 is CASRSGQGATYEQYF. Here the CDR3 DNA reads TGTGCCAGCAGGTCGGGACAGGGGGCAACCTACGAGCAGTACTTC.

With regard to this clone: Within the sample, other DNA sequences also encode this same CDR3. The chain joins TRBV11-2 to TRBJ2-3; D call uncertain. V was pared by 0 bases and J by 4 bases, with 5 bases between. CDR1 and CDR2 from the germline V gene are SGHAT and FQNNGV. The CDR3 has 13 residues. Here the CDR3 DNA reads TGTGCCAGCAGCTTAGATCGGGCAGATACGCAGTATTTT. Protein: CASSLDRADTQYF.

The chain uses TRBV27 and TRBJ1-1, with D hard to call. CDR3 length: 16 amino acids. In germline, CDR1 is MNHEY, CDR2 SMNVEV (reference sequence). V was cut by 6 bases and J by 3 bases, with 20 bases left in between. DNA of the CDR3: TGTGCCAGCAGACGGAGGGAGGGCACGACGGACACTGAAGCTTTCTTT. This gives the protein CASRRREGTTDTEAFF.

This clone was detected a few times. Other DNA sequences in this specimen translate into the identical CDR3. The V gene is TRBV18, the J gene TRBJ1-5, with TRBD1 matching over 8 bases. This CDR3 region has 15 residues. Trimming removed 2 bases from V and 4 bases from J; junction bases left unmatched: 4. Germline V gives CDR1 KGHSH, CDR2 LQKENI. CDR3 protein: CASSPNTGGNQPQHF. The CDR3 nucleotides are TGTGCCAGCTCACCAAATACAGGGGGAAATCAGCCCCAGCATTTT.

V gene TRBV11-1 combines with J gene TRBJ2-1, with 11 bases fitting TRBD2. The CDR3 covers 17 residues. The V segment lost 5 bases and the J segment 2 bases; nucleotides outside the gene matches: 8. The germline gives CDR1 SGHAT, CDR2 FQDESV (reference sequence). CDR3 sequence (DNA): TGTGCCAGCAGCACATACACTAGCGGGAGTACCTACAATGAGCAGTTCTTC. The encoded protein is CASSTYTSGSTYNEQFF.

This chain links TRBV28 with TRBJ2-7, with TRBD1 as a possible D gene (5 bases). The CDR3 loop spans 15 amino acids. Germline-derived CDR1 and CDR2 are MDHEN and SYDVKM. V dropped 6 bases and J dropped 5 bases, with 20 bases sitting between them. CDR3 residues: CASSALREPNHEQYF. CDR3 sequence (DNA): TGTGCCAGCAGCGCCCTCAGGGAACCTAACCACGAGCAGTACTTC.

J is TRBJ2-7 and V is TRBV5-4; a weak D match, TRBD1 (5 bases). This CDR3 has 14 residues. From germline, CDR1 is SGHNT and CDR2 YYREEE (reference sequence). V shed 3 bases and J shed 5 bases, with 15 bases lying between them. This chain's CDR3 is CASSSVGQGDEQYF. As DNA, the CDR3 is TGTGCCAGCAGCTCAGTAGGGCAGGGCGACGAGCAGTACTTC. The full variable domain, its missing parts supplied by reference TRBV5-4 and TRBJ2-7, is ETGVTQSPTHLIKTRGQQVTLRCSSQSGHNTVSWYQQALGQGPQFIFQYYREEENGRGNFPPRFSGLQFPNYSSELNVNALELDDSALYLCASSSVGQGDEQYFGPGTRLTVT.

Written as DNA, the CDR3 is TGTGCCAGCGGCAGGGGTGCCTACAATGAGCAGTTCTTC. This codes for CASGRGAYNEQFF. V and J are TRBV6-4 and TRBJ2-1; possibly TRBD1 for D (6 bases). V was pared by 8 bases and J by 2 bases, with 10 bases between. CDR3 size: 13 residues. Germline V gene sequence: CDR1 MRHNA, CDR2 SNTAGT.

The chain couples TRBV30 to TRBJ1-6, with no clear D. With 2 bases removed from V and 7 bases from J, the gap between germline ends came to 9 bases. Germline V CDR1 and CDR2: GTSNPN, SVGIG (reference sequence). There are 13 residues in the CDR3. The CDR3 reads CAWSPQPNSPLHF. The CDR3 DNA is TGTGCCTGGAGTCCACAGCCGAATTCACCCCTCCACTTT.

The chain employs TRBV2 and TRBJ2-3; D unresolved. The V gene lost 6 bases and the J gene lost 2 bases, with 9 bases spanning the gap. This CDR3 has 13 residues. Germline V lookup: CDR1 SNHLY, CDR2 FYNNEI. Written as DNA, the CDR3 is TGTGCCAGCAGGACAATTTTCACAGATACGCAGTATTTT. This codes for CASRTIFTDTQYF.

This sequence joins TRBV5-1 and TRBJ2-4, with 8 bases aligning to TRBD1. Germline CDR1 is SGHRS and CDR2 is YFSETQ. Losses at the gene ends were 0 bases for V and 4 bases for J; bases not matched to a gene: 6. The CDR3 extends over 16 amino acids. CDR3 region: CASSLDIRTGKNIQYF. As DNA, the CDR3 is TGCGCCAGCAGCTTGGACATCCGGACAGGGAAAAACATTCAGTACTTC. The variable domain in full, completed from reference TRBV5-1 and TRBJ2-4, reads KAGVTQTPRYLIKTRGQQVTLSCSPISGHRSVSWYQQTPGQGLQFLFEYFSETQRNKGNFPGRFSGRQFSNSRSEMNVSTLELGDSALYLCASSLDIRTGKNIQYFGAGTRLSVL.

This clone was seen a few times. The rearrangement links TRBV21-1 to TRBJ1-4. TRBV21-1 is labeled a pseudogene. The length of the CDR3 is 14 residues. The CDR3 is CASSKQGANEKLFF. The DNA for the CDR3 is TGTGCCAGCAGCAAGCAGGGAGCTAATGAAAAACTGTTTTTT.

The chain employs TRBV6-1 and TRBJ1-2, with D possibly TRBD1 on 5 matching bases. Germline CDR1 is MNHNS and CDR2 is SASEGT. The CDR3 totals 14 residues. V was clipped by 2 bases and J by 5 bases, with 12 bases between them. The CDR3, as DNA: TGTGCCAGCAGTGAATCGGGGCGTCGGTATGGCTACACCTTC. Protein sequence: CASSESGRRYGYTF.

V is TRBV7-8 and J is TRBJ1-2; TRBD1 agrees at 10 bases. The V gene end was trimmed by 5 bases and the J gene end by 7 bases; junction bases not matched to a gene: 7. CDR3 size: 14 residues. The V gene's germline CDR1 is SGHVS and CDR2 FQNEAQ. CDR3 bases: TGTGCCAGCAGCCCGAGATGGGACAGGGGTGGCTACACCTTC. This codes for CASSPRWDRGGYTF.

This chain uses TRBV5-1 with TRBJ2-2; D gene ambiguous. Trimming cost V 0 bases and J 1 base, with 10 bases left between them. CDR1 SGHRS and CDR2 YFSETQ come from the germline V gene. This CDR3 region has 16 residues. The DNA of the CDR3 is TGCGCCAGCAGCTTGGAAGTAGTGGGGAACACCGGGGAGCTGTTTTTT. Translation: CASSLEVVGNTGELFF.

The chain is built from TRBV9 and TRBJ2-3; 8 bases map to TRBD2. This CDR3 has 16 residues. Losses at the gene ends were 0 bases for V and 6 bases for J; bases not matched to a gene: 9. The V gene's germline CDR1 is SGDLS and CDR2 YYNGEE. CDR3 residues: CASSVDDGRAADTQYF. The CDR3 DNA reads as TGTGCCAGCAGCGTAGATGACGGGAGGGCCGCCGATACGCAGTATTTT.

The chain has TRBV7-2 and TRBJ2-7, with 13 bases identical to TRBD2. In germline, CDR1 is SGHTA, CDR2 FQGNSA. The CDR3 length is 19 residues. V lost 1 base to trimming and J lost 1 base; unmatched junction nucleotides: 10. In DNA form, the CDR3 reads TGTGCCAGCAGCTTAGTGGGGACTAGCGGGACCACAGCTTCCTACGAGCAGTACTTC. Encoded protein: CASSLVGTSGTTASYEQYF. Full variable domain (remainder filled in from reference TRBV7-2 and TRBJ2-7): GAGVSQSPSNKVTEKGKDVELRCDPISGHTALYWYRQSLGQGLEFLIYFQGNSAPDKSGLPSDRFSAERTGGSVSTLTIQRTQQEDSAVYLCASSLVGTSGTTASYEQYFGPGTRLTVT.

The rearrangement uses TRBV27 and TRBJ2-3; D may be TRBD2 (6 bases). CDR1 MNHEY and CDR2 SMNVEV come from the germline V gene (reference sequence). The length of the CDR3 is 15 residues. Between the trimmed V and J ends, which lost 7 bases and 5 bases, there was a span of 19 bases. CDR3 DNA sequence: TGTGCCAGCACTAAAGCCGGGGGATGGCAAGATACGCAGTATTTT. Amino acid sequence: CASTKAGGWQDTQYF.

The chain uses TRBV7-9 and TRBJ2-5; D is unresolved. Germline V gene sequence: CDR1 SEHNR, CDR2 FQNEAQ (reference sequence). The CDR3 loop spans 14 amino acids. The V gene lost 0 bases and the J gene lost 7 bases, with 12 bases spanning the gap. CDR3 amino acids: CASSLAAQIGTQYF. CDR3 nucleotide sequence: TGTGCCAGCAGCTTAGCGGCCCAAATAGGGACCCAGTACTTC.

The chain carries TRBV10-3 and TRBJ2-2; D is unclear. Germline CDR1 is ENHRY and CDR2 is SYGVKD. Trimming took 3 bases from V and 6 from J, leaving 11 bases between them. The CDR3 extends over 14 amino acids. The CDR3 region has the DNA TGTGCCATCAGTGACGCAAAGGGTTCCGGGGAGCTGTTTTTT. Translation gives CAISDAKGSGELFF.

J is TRBJ1-1 and V is TRBV18, with 7 bases fitting TRBD1. V trimming: 2 bases; J trimming: 0 bases; junction bases outside the gene matches: 3. CDR1 KGHSH and CDR2 LQKENI come from the germline V gene. This CDR3 region has 15 residues. CDR3 in amino acids: CASSPGTEMNTEAFF. CDR3 coding DNA: TGTGCCAGCTCACCAGGGACAGAGATGAACACTGAAGCTTTCTTT.

The rearrangement links TRBV6-6 to TRBJ2-3, with D perhaps given as TRBD1 or TRBD2 (6 bases each). V gave up 6 bases and J gave up 8 bases, with 15 bases separating them. This CDR3 has 13 residues. The germline gives CDR1 MNHNY, CDR2 SVGAGI (reference sequence). This CDR3 is CASSGREGGTQYF. The CDR3 nucleotides read TGTGCCAGCAGCGGTCGAGAGGGGGGTACGCAGTATTTT.